The present T cell receptor (beta chain) was sequenced within a study of cytomegalovirus exposure and HLA in healthy donors. PCR amplification relied on 60 Vbeta primers (plus 13 Jbeta primers). Using immunoSEQ multiplex PCR, the repertoire was profiled, and TCRdb retains in-frame clones only, with some absent. The data contain 87,000 or so clones, 7.6% of them singletons. There are a few counts of this clone. Its antigen is undetermined. Study-level points and caveats: Later on, analysis showed that most CMV-associated TCR beta chains appeared to be HLA-restricted. One variant, a missense change in DCLRE1C, was linked in a later analysis to TCR beta V- and J-gene trimming. A few chains linked to CMV were shown in vitro to be specific for CMV antigens.

Those who donated were healthy bone marrow donors. The trim removed 8 bases at V and 8 bases at J, leaving 9 bases unmatched. The CDR3 has 13 residues. The germline CDR1 and CDR2 sequences are MNHEY and SMNVEV (reference sequence). The specimen was PBMCs. The TCR comes from a man aged 50 to 60 in good health and CMV-seronegative. The chain recombines TRBV27 with TRBJ1-2; the match to TRBD1 covers 9 bases. This CDR3 reads CASGYRGLKGYTF. DNA of the CDR3: TGTGCCAGCGGGTACAGGGGGCTGAAGGGCTACACCTTC.